These 25 T cell receptor beta chains share one sample of origin, sequenced in a study of T cell responses to AZD1222 COVID-19 vaccine. Profiled with immunoSEQ multiplex PCR; TCRdb holds only in-frame clones, not every one. The sample comprises tens of thousands of clones, 80% of which are singletons, and 22% rests with the top ten. Sample: peripheral blood, taken on day 0 of AZD1222 vaccination. These receptor sequences come from an adult in good health.

This clone was observed a single time. The rearrangement joins TRBV30 to TRBJ1-2; D uncertain. V dropped 0 bases and J dropped 6 bases, with 11 bases sitting between them. In germline, CDR1 is GTSNPN, CDR2 SVGIG (reference sequence). The CDR3 totals 13 residues. CDR3 residues: CAWSVRGGDGYTF. CDR3 nucleotides: TGTGCCTGGAGTGTCCGGGGAGGTGATGGCTACACCTTC. Drawing the rest from reference TRBV30 and TRBJ1-2, the complete variable domain is SQTIHQWPATLVQPVGSPLSLECTVEGTSNPNLYWYRQAAGRGLQLLFYSVGIGQISSEVPQNLSASRPQDRQFILSSKKLLLSDSGFYLCAWSVRGGDGYTFGSGTRLTVV.

The chain uses TRBV5-1 and TRBJ2-2; D is perhaps TRBD2 (5 bases). The V end was cut by 0 bases, the J end by 4 bases, with 10 bases between. The germline CDR1 and CDR2 sequences are SGHRS and YFSETQ. CDR3 size: 15 residues. CDR3 protein: CASSLDQAGTGELFF. The CDR3 DNA sequence: TGCGCCAGCAGCTTGGACCAGGCGGGCACCGGGGAGCTGTTTTTT.

The J gene is TRBJ1-2, the V gene TRBV19, with D maybe TRBD1 (5 bases). With 2 bases removed from V and 8 bases from J, the gap between germline ends came to 15 bases. This CDR3 contains 14 residues. Per the germline V gene, CDR1 is LNHDA and CDR2 is SQIVND (reference sequence). The CDR3, as DNA: TGTGCCAGTAGTATATCCTTCTACAGGCGGGGCTACACCTTC. It encodes CASSISFYRRGYTF.

The J gene is TRBJ1-4, the V gene TRBV2, with 8 nucleotides matching TRBD1. This CDR3 contains 15 residues. The trim removed 4 bases at V and 7 bases at J, leaving 8 bases unmatched. CDR1 is SNHLY and CDR2 is FYNNEI in the germline V gene. The CDR3 sequence is CASSVGQGRFEKLFF. The CDR3 coding sequence is TGTGCCAGCAGTGTAGGACAGGGTCGTTTTGAAAAACTGTTTTTT.

This clone has only one observation. The rearrangement links TRBV27 to TRBJ1-4; D gene ambiguous. The V gene lost 1 base and the J gene lost 1 base, with 7 bases spanning the gap. Germline V lookup: CDR1 MNHEY, CDR2 SMNVEV (reference sequence). The CDR3 length is 15 residues. The CDR3 is CASSLWPGTNEKLFF. CDR3 DNA: TGTGCCAGCAGTTTATGGCCGGGAACTAATGAAAAACTGTTTTTT.

J is TRBJ1-5 and V is TRBV2; D may be TRBD1 (6 bases). The CDR3 extends over 14 amino acids. Trimming took off 7 bases at V and 0 bases at J, with 10 bases between the two ends. Germline V gene lookup returns CDR1 SNHLY and CDR2 FYNNEI. Here the CDR3 DNA reads TGTGCCAGCACCCTACAGGGTAGCAATCAGCCCCAGCATTTT. This encodes CASTLQGSNQPQHF.

The J gene is TRBJ2-7, the V gene TRBV7-9; a possible D gene is TRBD1 (5 bases). The V gene lost 1 base and the J gene lost 3 bases, with 7 bases spanning the gap. The CDR3 is 13 residues long. Germline V gives CDR1 SEHNR, CDR2 FQNEAQ (reference sequence). The CDR3 here is CASSLGQFYEQYF. In nucleotides, the CDR3 is TGTGCCAGCAGCTTAGGACAGTTCTACGAGCAGTACTTC.

This clone was observed a few times. The sample has other DNA sequences that encode this CDR3 too. The chain recombines TRBV19 with TRBJ2-2; 7 bases match TRBD2. The CDR3 is 15 residues long. V lost 4 bases and J lost 4; bases outside the gene matches: 6. Germline loops: CDR1 LNHDA, CDR2 SQIVND (reference sequence). The CDR3 reads CASSRGGRVTGELFF. In nucleotides, the CDR3 is TGTGCCAGTAGTAGGGGGGGTCGGGTCACCGGGGAGCTGTTTTTT.

The J gene is TRBJ1-2, the V gene TRBV5-1; a weak D match, TRBD1 (6 bases). V shed 0 bases and J shed 6 bases, with 12 bases lying between them. The CDR3 is made up of 14 amino acids. CDR1 SGHRS and CDR2 YFSETQ come from the germline V gene. The DNA for the CDR3 is TGCGCCAGCAGCTTGGGAGGGGGAGTTAATGGCTACACCTTC. It translates to CASSLGGGVNGYTF.

V usage is TRBV4-1 and J usage is TRBJ2-3, with TRBD2 matching over 7 bases. CDR3 length equals 17 residues. The V gene's germline CDR1 is MGHRA and CDR2 YSYEKL. Germline trimming cut 0 bases from V and 3 bases from J; bases unmatched to any gene: 9. CDR3 sequence (DNA): TGCGCCAGCAGCCAAGATCGGGACGGGAGGCCTACAGATACGCAGTATTTT. Translating it yields CASSQDRDGRPTDTQYF.

The V and J genes are TRBV7-9 and TRBJ2-1; TRBD2 matches at 8 bases. The CDR3 is 15 amino acids. Losses at the gene ends were 2 bases for V and 8 bases for J; bases not matched to a gene: 8. The germline V gene has CDR1 SEHNR and CDR2 FQNEAQ (reference sequence). The DNA for the CDR3 is TGTGCCAGCAGCTTATGGAGCGGGGGTGGGTATGAGCAGTTCTTC. This encodes CASSLWSGGGYEQFF.

The V gene is TRBV28, the J gene TRBJ1-1; D is perhaps TRBD1 (5 bases). CDR1 MDHEN and CDR2 SYDVKM come from the germline V gene. This CDR3 spans 14 amino acids. V lost 6 bases, J lost 7 bases, and 18 bases lay in between. The CDR3 sequence: CASSPYRGVHEAFF. Here the CDR3 DNA reads TGTGCCAGCAGCCCATACCGGGGGGTACATGAAGCTTTCTTT. Supplemented by reference TRBV28 and TRBJ1-1, the full variable domain reads DVKVTQSSRYLVKRTGEKVFLECVQDMDHENMFWYRQDPGLGLRLIYFSYDVKMKEKGDIPEGYSVSREKKERFSLILESASTNQTSMYLCASSPYRGVHEAFFGQGTRLTVV.

The chain employs TRBV10-1 and TRBJ1-5; D ambiguous. CDR3 length equals 15 residues. V was pared by 8 bases and J by 8 bases, with 22 bases between. From germline, CDR1 is WNHNN and CDR2 SYGVQD (reference sequence). CDR3 region: CASGSSGFKWKPQHF. For the CDR3, the DNA is TGCGCCAGCGGCTCCTCTGGGTTCAAATGGAAGCCCCAGCATTTT.

This chain links TRBV5-4 with TRBJ1-2, with D perhaps TRBD1 (5 bases). The CDR3 totals 15 residues. Germline values: CDR1 SGHNT, CDR2 YYREEE (reference sequence). V gave up 6 bases and J gave up 4 bases, with 19 bases separating them. Written as DNA, the CDR3 is TGTGCCAGCACTTCCGGGACGAAGGGAGGCTATGGCTACACCTTC. Amino acid sequence: CASTSGTKGGYGYTF.

The chain links TRBV2 to TRBJ2-2, with D possibly TRBD2 on 6 matching bases. Germline V gene data show CDR1 as SNHLY and CDR2 as FYNNEI. The CDR3 is 14 amino acids. V was trimmed by 4 bases and J by 4 bases, leaving 10 bases between them. The CDR3: CASSGGTGTGELFF. Here the CDR3 DNA reads TGTGCCAGCAGTGGGGGGACTGGCACCGGGGAGCTGTTTTTT.

The V gene is TRBV6-5, the J gene TRBJ1-6; maybe TRBD1 (6 bases). This CDR3 has 15 residues. With 6 bases removed from V and 7 bases from J, the gap between germline ends came to 16 bases. The germline V gene has CDR1 MNHEY and CDR2 SVGAGI. The CDR3 DNA sequence: TGTGCCAGCAGCAAACAGGGAGGCCCAAATTCACCCCTCCACTTT. As protein: CASSKQGGPNSPLHF.

This chain joins TRBV4-2 and TRBJ1-2; D possibly corresponds to TRBD1 (6 bases). There are 15 residues in the CDR3. Germline loops: CDR1 LGHNA, CDR2 YNFKEQ. V was shortened by 6 bases and J by 8 bases, with 22 bases between the two germline ends. The chain's CDR3 is CASRGDLDRVGGYTF. The DNA of the CDR3 is TGTGCCAGCAGGGGGGATTTGGACAGAGTGGGCGGCTACACCTTC.

J is TRBJ2-7 and V is TRBV7-2, with D hard to call. Trimming pared 3 bases from V and 2 bases from J, leaving 8 bases between. CDR3 length: 13 residues. CDR1 SGHTA and CDR2 FQGNSA come from the germline V gene. For the CDR3, the DNA is TGTGCCAGCAGCTTCCCCGGTCCCTACGAGCAGTACTTC. It encodes CASSFPGPYEQYF.

This clone has just one count. The rearrangement uses TRBV3-1 (or the pseudogene TRBV3-2) and TRBJ1-2, with no clear D. Germline V gives CDR1 LGHDT, CDR2 YNNKEL (reference sequence). The CDR3 is made up of 13 amino acids. V was pared by 4 bases and J by 3 bases, with 9 bases between. CDR3 sequence: CASSLHGDYGYTF. The CDR3, as DNA: TGTGCCAGCAGCCTGCACGGGGACTATGGCTACACCTTC.

The genes are TRBV2 and TRBJ2-7; no clear D gene. V was clipped by 2 bases and J by 6 bases, with 8 bases between them. The CDR3 is 12 residues long. Germline CDR1 SNHLY, CDR2 FYNNEI. This chain's CDR3 is CASSELGSEQYF. In DNA form, the CDR3 reads TGTGCCAGCAGTGAACTGGGCTCCGAGCAGTACTTC.

J is TRBJ2-3 and V is TRBV5-1; possibly TRBD2 for D (5 bases). The germline V and J ends were trimmed by 1 base and 3 bases, with 12 bases remaining between them. This CDR3 comprises 15 residues. Per the germline V gene, CDR1 is SGHRS and CDR2 is YFSETQ. The CDR3 coding sequence is TGCGCCAGCAGCTTGACTAGTGGCTTGACAGATACGCAGTATTTT. Its translation is CASSLTSGLTDTQYF. The full variable domain, with the rest looked up from reference TRBV5-1 and TRBJ2-3, is KAGVTQTPRYLIKTRGQQVTLSCSPISGHRSVSWYQQTPGQGLQFLFEYFSETQRNKGNFPGRFSGRQFSNSRSEMNVSTLELGDSALYLCASSLTSGLTDTQYFGPGTRLTVL.

The rearrangement uses TRBV6-2 or TRBV6-3 and TRBJ2-7, with 13 nucleotides matching TRBD2. The V and J ends lost 4 bases and 5 bases, in that order; junction bases with no gene match: 8. This CDR3 has 16 residues. CDR1 is MNHEY and CDR2 is SVGEGT in the germline V gene. The CDR3 protein is CASSSGTSGVGDEQYF. In nucleotides, the CDR3 is TGTGCCAGCAGTTCCGGGACTAGCGGGGTCGGAGACGAGCAGTACTTC.

The rearrangement uses TRBV4-1 and TRBJ2-3, with no clear D. The V gene lost 4 bases and the J gene lost 4 bases, with 15 bases spanning the gap. The CDR3 sequence is 15 residues long. Germline CDR1 is MGHRA and CDR2 is YSYEKL. CDR3 sequence reads: CASSPRAFSADTQYF. The CDR3 region has the DNA TGCGCCAGCAGCCCTAGAGCATTCAGCGCAGATACGCAGTATTTT.

This clone was observed a handful of times. The chain uses TRBV19 and TRBJ2-3, with TRBD1 matching over 8 bases. The CDR3 sequence is 15 residues long. Germline loops: CDR1 LNHDA, CDR2 SQIVND (reference sequence). V lost 5 bases and J lost 1; bases outside the gene matches: 5. Here the CDR3 DNA reads TGTGCCAGTAGTCTCGGGACAGGTCGCACAGATACGCAGTATTTT. Residues: CASSLGTGRTDTQYF.

This clone came up once. The rearrangement joins TRBV7-9 to TRBJ1-3, with D unresolved. This CDR3 contains 12 residues. Trimming removed 2 bases at V and 4 bases at J, with 3 bases between. Germline CDR1 reads SEHNR; CDR2 reads FQNEAQ (reference sequence). The CDR3 sequence is CASSLKGNTIYF. Here the CDR3 DNA reads TGTGCCAGCAGCTTAAAAGGAAACACCATATATTTT.